A single T cell receptor beta chain is shown here with its context. Its specificity is not known. The sample originates from a study of T cell responses to AZD1222 COVID-19 vaccine. Findings and limits, study-wide: At baseline, seropositivity was found in only a handful of AZD1222 recipients.

Per germline, CDR1 LNHDA and CDR2 SQIVND (reference sequence). This CDR3 is 16 amino acids long. V lost 4 bases to trimming and J lost 1 base; unmatched junction nucleotides: 5. Using immunoSEQ multiplex PCR, the repertoire was profiled, and TCRdb retains in-frame clones only, with some absent. The repertoire consists of roughly 120,000 clones, with less than 90% occurring once and the leading ten covering roughly a tenth. This TCR was recovered from an adult in good health. The gene calls are TRBV19 and TRBJ1-5; 9 nucleotides match TRBD1. The sequencing here drew on peripheral blood, taken on day 0 of AZD1222 vaccination. Written as DNA, the CDR3 is TGTGCCAGTAGTACGGACAGGGGACGAAGCAATCAGCCCCAGCATTTT. Translating gives CASSTDRGRSNQPQHF.